The rows below give T cell receptor beta chains drawn from one sample of a study of OX40 agonist ivuxolimab in advanced cancers. Clones were sequenced by immunoSEQ multiplex PCR, and TCRdb holds only the in-frame ones, with some missing. The sample lists under 20,000 clones, approximately 83% occurring once. The source was CD4+ or CD8+ T cells sorted from blood, collected in a trial of the OX40 agonist ivuxolimab. The source is an adult with an advanced solid tumor such as melanoma, head and neck, liver or kidney cancer. The CDR3 runs from the conserved cysteine through the conserved F or W. The order of the fields is D gene, clone size, V gene, J gene, CDR3 DNA, CDR3 protein. A D gene is named only where the DNA matches it firmly. Some rows mark clone size as missing; the rest say once, few, many or name a class of expanded clone.

d_call: -
clone_size: -
v_call: TRBV7-9
j_call: TRBJ2-4
cdr3_nt: TGTGCCAGCAGCCTGGGGCTAGCCAAAAACATTCAGTACTTC
cdr3_aa: CASSLGLAKNIQYF

d_call: TRBD1
clone_size: once
v_call: TRBV15
j_call: TRBJ2-2
cdr3_nt: TGTGCCACCAGCAGAGATGTGGGACAGGGGAGGGCCGGGGAGCTGTTTTTT
cdr3_aa: CATSRDVGQGRAGELFF

d_call: -
clone_size: -
v_call: TRBV19
j_call: TRBJ2-2
cdr3_nt: TGTGCCAGTAGTATGAGGTTCGGGGAGCTGTTTTTT
cdr3_aa: CASSMRFGELFF

d_call: -
clone_size: -
v_call: TRBV5-1
j_call: TRBJ2-7
cdr3_nt: TGCGCCAGCAGCCTGAAGGGGGGTTACGAGCAGTACTTC
cdr3_aa: CASSLKGGYEQYF

d_call: -
clone_size: medium-sized
v_call: TRBV19
j_call: TRBJ2-2
cdr3_nt: TGTGCCAGTAGTATCACGGTCACCGGGGAGCTGTTTTTT
cdr3_aa: CASSITVTGELFF

d_call: TRBD1
clone_size: -
v_call: TRBV19
j_call: TRBJ1-1
cdr3_nt: TGTGCCAGTAGTGCTTCACAGGGGGCTGAAGCTTTCTTT
cdr3_aa: CASSASQGAEAFF

d_call: -
clone_size: -
v_call: TRBV4-3
j_call: TRBJ1-2
cdr3_nt: TGCGCCAGCAGCCAAGATAACGCCAGGGTGTATGGCTACACCTTC
cdr3_aa: CASSQDNARVYGYTF

d_call: -
clone_size: -
v_call: TRBV6-6
j_call: TRBJ2-7
cdr3_nt: TGTGCCAGCAGTTTACATCCCGGGCTACGCTCCTACGAGCAGTACTTC
cdr3_aa: CASSLHPGLRSYEQYF

d_call: TRBD2
clone_size: -
v_call: TRBV27
j_call: TRBJ2-1
cdr3_nt: TGTGCCAGCACCGAGAGCGGGGGGGCAAACAATGAGCAGTTCTTC
cdr3_aa: CASTESGGANNEQFF

d_call: -
clone_size: -
v_call: TRBV27
j_call: TRBJ2-1
cdr3_nt: TGTGCCAGCAGTTTGAACTCCTACAATGAGCAGTTCTTC
cdr3_aa: CASSLNSYNEQFF

d_call: TRBD1
clone_size: -
v_call: TRBV29-1
j_call: TRBJ2-7
cdr3_nt: TGCAGCGTTGAAGGGACAGGAAAATCCTACGAGCAGTACTTC
cdr3_aa: CSVEGTGKSYEQYF

d_call: -
clone_size: -
v_call: TRBV11-3
j_call: TRBJ2-2
cdr3_nt: TGTGCCAGCAGCTTAGCCATGGGGGCCGGGGAGCTGTTTTTT
cdr3_aa: CASSLAMGAGELFF

d_call: -
clone_size: -
v_call: TRBV2
j_call: TRBJ1-2
cdr3_nt: TGTGCCAGCAGTGAATATCCCGACCGCGTCGGTTGGGGCTACACCTTC
cdr3_aa: CASSEYPDRVGWGYTF

d_call: TRBD1
clone_size: -
v_call: TRBV9
j_call: TRBJ2-2
cdr3_nt: TGTGCCAGCAGAGGACAGGCTGACCACACCGGGGAGCTGTTTTTT
cdr3_aa: CASRGQADHTGELFF

d_call: -
clone_size: -
v_call: TRBV11-1
j_call: TRBJ1-2
cdr3_nt: TGTGCCAGCAGCGCATCCAGGGTATCGAATGGCTACACCTTC
cdr3_aa: CASSASRVSNGYTF

d_call: -
clone_size: -
v_call: TRBV28
j_call: TRBJ2-5
cdr3_nt: TGTGCCAGCAGTCCCTCTATCTCGGGGGAGACCCAGTACTTC
cdr3_aa: CASSPSISGETQYF

d_call: TRBD2
clone_size: -
v_call: TRBV9
j_call: TRBJ2-5
cdr3_nt: TGTGCCAGCAGCCTTAGCGGGGGGCCGCAAGAGACCCAGTACTTC
cdr3_aa: CASSLSGGPQETQYF

d_call: -
clone_size: -
v_call: TRBV7-6
j_call: TRBJ2-7
cdr3_nt: TGTGCCAGCAGCTTAGAAGGACTGAACTCCTACGAGCAGTACTTC
cdr3_aa: CASSLEGLNSYEQYF

d_call: TRBD1
clone_size: -
v_call: TRBV9
j_call: TRBJ1-6
cdr3_nt: TGTGCCAGCAGCCGTGGACAGGGGGGTTCACCCCTCCACTTT
cdr3_aa: CASSRGQGGSPLHF

d_call: -
clone_size: -
v_call: TRBV9
j_call: TRBJ1-2
cdr3_nt: TGTGCCAGCAGCGTAGAGGGGCCGAACTATGGCTACACCTTC
cdr3_aa: CASSVEGPNYGYTF

d_call: -
clone_size: -
v_call: TRBV6-5
j_call: TRBJ2-2
cdr3_nt: TGTGCCAGCAGTTACTTCCAGGGCGCCGGGGAGCTGTTTTTT
cdr3_aa: CASSYFQGAGELFF

d_call: -
clone_size: -
v_call: TRBV19
j_call: TRBJ2-7
cdr3_nt: TGTGCCAGTAGTATTGGGGCTAGCGAGCAGTACTTC
cdr3_aa: CASSIGASEQYF